The 5 T cell receptor beta chains reported below all come from one sample, sequenced in a study of technical replicates of blood from a few donors. Assay used: immunoSEQ multiplex PCR; TCRdb lists only in-frame clones, some missing. The repertoire holds some 77,000 clones, with approximately 86% as singletons. The sample comprised PBMCs. The receptors come from a human donor in good health. Some clones in this sample may be carry-over from other donors' samples.

J is TRBJ2-7 and V is TRBV14; D gene uncertain. The V and J ends lost 4 bases and 2 bases respectively, with 6 bases between them. The CDR3 extends over 12 amino acids. Germline loops: CDR1 SGHDN, CDR2 FVKESK. The CDR3 nucleotides read TGTGCCAGCAGCCCCGACACCTACGAGCAGTACTTC. It encodes CASSPDTYEQYF.

The V and J genes are TRBV23-1 and TRBJ2-1; TRBD1 might be the D (6 bases). TRBV23-1 is given ORF status, its function remaining uncertain. V was clipped by 1 base and J by 6 bases, with 10 bases between them. This CDR3 spans 14 amino acids. The CDR3 nucleotides read TGCGCCAGCAGTCAATGGCAAGGGGGCAATGAGCAGTTCTTC. Translating it yields CASSQWQGGNEQFF.

V gene TRBV4-1 combines with J gene TRBJ2-1; 12 positions agree with TRBD1. Looked up from germline, CDR1 is MGHRA and CDR2 is YSYEKL. CDR3 length: 17 residues. Germline trimming cut 3 bases from V and 9 bases from J; bases unmatched to any gene: 12. CDR3 in DNA: TGCGCCAGCAGCCAGAGGGGGCCGGGACAGGGGGCGGGTGAGCAGTTCTTC. It is translated as CASSQRGPGQGAGEQFF.

The chain has TRBV25-1 and TRBJ1-2; TRBD1 matches 7 bases. This CDR3 has 14 amino acids. The junction had 6 bases not matched to a gene; V was cut back by 4 bases and J by 4 bases. Germline V gene data show CDR1 as MGHDK and CDR2 as SYGVNS. This CDR3 is CASSGTGFAYGYTF. CDR3 coding DNA: TGTGCCAGCAGTGGGACAGGATTCGCCTATGGCTACACCTTC.

The chain uses TRBV9 and TRBJ2-2, with 8 bases aligning to TRBD1. V trimming: 7 bases; J trimming: 3 bases; junction bases outside the gene matches: 5. Germline loops: CDR1 SGDLS, CDR2 YYNGEE. The CDR3 loop spans 14 amino acids. The CDR3 sequence is CASRRGHDTGELFF. CDR3 coding DNA: TGTGCCAGCCGCAGGGGGCATGACACCGGGGAGCTGTTTTTT.